One and the same sample provided the 21 T cell receptor beta chains below, sequenced in a study of blood T cell repertoires in COVID-19. Profiled with immunoSEQ multiplex PCR; TCRdb holds only in-frame clones, not every one. The table has some 120,000 clones, about 79% seen once. Sequenced sample: peripheral blood. These receptors were collected from a man aged 40-49 years with active or convalescent COVID-19.

This clone was observed a handful of times. The CDR3: CASSLVGTGANEQYF. For the CDR3, the DNA is TGCGCCAGCAGCTTGGTAGGGACAGGGGCTAACGAGCAGTACTTC. V and J are TRBV5-1 and TRBJ2-7; 10 nucleotides align to TRBD1. The CDR3 is made up of 15 amino acids. V was pared by 0 bases and J by 5 bases, with 5 bases of the junction left unmatched. CDR1 and CDR2 (germline): SGHRS, YFSETQ. The full variable domain, completed using reference TRBV5-1 and TRBJ2-7, is KAGVTQTPRYLIKTRGQQVTLSCSPISGHRSVSWYQQTPGQGLQFLFEYFSETQRNKGNFPGRFSGRQFSNSRSEMNVSTLELGDSALYLCASSLVGTGANEQYFGPGTRLTVT.

The rearrangement links TRBV7-9 to TRBJ1-5; D perhaps matches TRBD1 (6 bases). The V end was cut by 4 bases, the J end by 1 base, with 11 bases between. Germline-derived CDR1 and CDR2 are SEHNR and FQNEAQ (reference sequence). This CDR3 has 15 amino acids. The CDR3 nucleotides are TGTGCCAGCAGCTCCACAGGGTTCAGCAATCAGCCCCAGCATTTT. It specifies CASSSTGFSNQPQHF.

The CDR3 loop reads CSASIGVLSYEQYF. The CDR3 DNA follows: TGCAGTGCTAGTATCGGGGTGCTCTCCTACGAGCAGTACTTC. The chain has TRBV20-1 and TRBJ2-7; a weak D match, TRBD2 (5 bases). The CDR3 length is 14 residues. Deletions cut 3 bases from V and 0 bases from J, with 12 bases between. Germline lookup yields CDR1 DFQATT and CDR2 SNEGSKA (reference sequence).

CDR3: CASSSSGLAFNEQFF. CDR3 nucleotides: TGTGCCAGCAGCTCTAGCGGCTTGGCTTTTAATGAGCAGTTCTTC. The rearrangement joins TRBV7-9 to TRBJ2-1; 7 bases match TRBD2. The CDR3 contains 15 residues. CDR1 SEHNR and CDR2 FQNEAQ come from the germline V gene (reference sequence). Trimming removed 4 bases from V and 7 bases from J; junction bases left unmatched: 10.

This clone was counted only a few times. This rearrangement joins TRBV18 to TRBJ2-3, with TRBD2 matching over 10 bases. Per the germline V gene, CDR1 is KGHSH and CDR2 is LQKENI. V lost 4 bases and J lost 6; bases outside the gene matches: 10. CDR3 size: 16 residues. DNA for the CDR3: TGTGCCAGCTCACGACAAAGCGGGAGGGGGAAGGATACGCAGTATTTT. Encoded protein: CASSRQSGRGKDTQYF.

The genes are TRBV7-2 and TRBJ1-1; no definite D call. The CDR3 consists of 15 residues. Germline values: CDR1 SGHTA, CDR2 FQGNSA. The V and J ends lost 2 bases and 0 bases respectively, with 10 bases between them. The CDR3 here is CASSLLGGMNTEAFF. The CDR3 region has the DNA TGTGCCAGCAGCTTACTGGGAGGGATGAACACTGAAGCTTTCTTT.

J is TRBJ1-5 and V is TRBV30; D gene unclear. Deletions cut 3 bases from V and 7 bases from J, with 13 bases between. This CDR3 region has 13 residues. Germline CDR1 GTSNPN, CDR2 SVGIG (reference sequence). The CDR3 region has the DNA TGTGCCTGGAGGGAACTAGGGTCCCAGCCCCAGCATTTT. It specifies CAWRELGSQPQHF.

The rearrangement joins TRBV6-4 to TRBJ2-1, with D perhaps matching TRBD2 (6 bases). V was shortened by 6 bases and J by 4 bases, with 13 bases between the two germline ends. This CDR3 has 14 residues. The germline V gene encodes CDR1 MRHNA and CDR2 SNTAGT. The CDR3 sequence is CASRGEASYNEQFF. The CDR3 DNA is TGTGCCAGCAGGGGGGAGGCCTCGTACAATGAGCAGTTCTTC.

The rearrangement links TRBV6-1 to TRBJ2-5, with D uncertain. CDR1 is MNHNS and CDR2 is SASEGT in the germline V gene. The CDR3 is 12 residues long. V lost 2 bases, J lost 4 bases, and 5 bases lay in between. This CDR3 is CASSEFRETQYF. The CDR3 DNA reads TGTGCCAGCAGTGAATTTCGAGAGACCCAGTACTTC.

This clone was recorded a few times. CDR3 loop: CASSVWGGAEDTQYF. The CDR3 DNA is TGTGCCAGCAGCGTATGGGGGGGGGCCGAAGATACGCAGTATTTT. The chain has TRBV9 and TRBJ2-3; weak D call: TRBD2 (7 bases). Deletions cut 1 base from V and 5 bases from J, with 14 bases between. Germline lookup yields CDR1 SGDLS and CDR2 YYNGEE. CDR3 length: 15 amino acids.

The chain couples TRBV10-3 to TRBJ1-5; 8 bases line up with TRBD1. The germline CDR1 and CDR2 sequences are ENHRY and SYGVKD. This CDR3 comprises 14 residues. V trimming: 3 bases; J trimming: 6 bases; junction bases outside the gene matches: 4. The CDR3 sequence is CAISEGQGSQPQHF. In DNA, the CDR3 is TGTGCCATCAGTGAAGGACAGGGTAGTCAGCCCCAGCATTTT.

The J gene is TRBJ1-2, the V gene TRBV5-6; no definite D call. Germline V gene data show CDR1 as SGHDT and CDR2 as YYEEEE. The CDR3 extends over 16 amino acids. The ends were cut back, 4 bases at V and 8 bases at J, with 24 bases in the middle. The DNA for the CDR3 is TGTGCCAGCAGCCCGGAGGCTGGCACCACGTTGAAGGGCTACACCTTC. It translates to CASSPEAGTTLKGYTF.

The rearrangement joins TRBV24-1 to TRBJ2-1; D remains ambiguous. The CDR3 extends over 12 amino acids. The V and J ends lost 1 base and 9 bases respectively, with 6 bases between them. In germline, CDR1 is KGHDR, CDR2 SFDVKD. Here the CDR3 DNA reads TGTGCCACCAGTGATTTTTCGGGTGAGCAGTTCTTC. Residues: CATSDFSGEQFF.

CDR3 sequence (DNA): TGTGCCACCAGTGAGTTCGGCACAGATACGCAGTATTTT. Translation: CATSEFGTDTQYF. The chain has TRBV24-1 and TRBJ2-3, with D hard to call. The CDR3 totals 13 residues. The germline V gene encodes CDR1 KGHDR and CDR2 SFDVKD. Between the trimmed V and J ends, which lost 4 bases and 1 base, there was a span of 5 bases.

The V gene is TRBV4-1, the J gene TRBJ1-2; no firm D call. The length of the CDR3 is 17 residues. CDR1 MGHRA and CDR2 YSYEKL come from the germline V gene. With 0 bases removed from V and 4 bases from J, the gap between germline ends came to 18 bases. The DNA for the CDR3 is TGCGCCAGCAGCCAAGATGAGCGGCCAGGACCAATCTATGGCTACACCTTC. It yields the protein CASSQDERPGPIYGYTF.

V gene TRBV3-1 (or the pseudogene TRBV3-2) combines with J gene TRBJ2-7, with 13 bases identical to TRBD2. The trim removed 6 bases at V and 3 bases at J, leaving 5 bases unmatched. Germline V gene sequence: CDR1 LGHDT, CDR2 YNNKEL (reference sequence). The CDR3 contains 15 residues. The DNA for the CDR3 is TGTGCCAGCAGTTCAAGGACTAGCGGGGGCTACGAGCAGTACTTC. Its translation: CASSSRTSGGYEQYF.

The chain recombines TRBV5-4 with TRBJ1-2; 7 bases line up with TRBD1. Losses at the gene ends were 3 bases for V and 4 bases for J; bases not matched to a gene: 12. From germline, CDR1 is SGHNT and CDR2 YYREEE (reference sequence). The CDR3 is 16 residues long. The CDR3 nucleotides are TGTGCCAGCAGCTCACCACAGGGGTCCACGAGCTATGGCTACACCTTC. Translated, it gives CASSSPQGSTSYGYTF.

The genes are TRBV5-8 and TRBJ1-5, with TRBD1 as a possible D gene (5 bases). The CDR3 is made up of 13 amino acids. V gave up 0 bases and J gave up 8 bases, with 9 bases separating them. Looked up from germline, CDR1 is SGHTS and CDR2 is YDEGEE. The CDR3 coding sequence is TGTGCCAGCAGCTTGGAAGCGGGGGAGCCCCAGCATTTT. This translates into CASSLEAGEPQHF.

V is TRBV20-1 and J is TRBJ1-2; possibly TRBD1 for D (5 bases). Germline CDR1 DFQATT, CDR2 SNEGSKA (reference sequence). Trimming pared 7 bases from V and 4 bases from J, leaving 10 bases between. This CDR3 is 11 amino acids long. CDR3 DNA sequence: TGCAGTGGCGGGGACGGCTATGGCTACACCTTC. Translating it yields CSGGDGYGYTF.

J is TRBJ1-2 and V is TRBV6-5; D call uncertain. Per the germline V gene, CDR1 is MNHEY and CDR2 is SVGAGI. The V and J ends lost 2 bases and 2 bases respectively, with 6 bases between them. The CDR3 runs to 13 residues. The CDR3 bases are TGTGCCAGCAGTTACGGGCTGAACTATGGCTACACCTTC. It yields the protein CASSYGLNYGYTF.

The chain uses TRBV19 and TRBJ1-2; D might be TRBD1 (6 bases). CDR1 is LNHDA, CDR2 SQIVND, per germline (reference sequence). The CDR3 totals 16 residues. V was pared by 3 bases and J by 2 bases, with 16 bases between. The DNA of the CDR3 is TGTGCCAGTAGTATGTCTCCAGGGGTAAGAAACTATGGCTACACCTTC. This gives the protein CASSMSPGVRNYGYTF.